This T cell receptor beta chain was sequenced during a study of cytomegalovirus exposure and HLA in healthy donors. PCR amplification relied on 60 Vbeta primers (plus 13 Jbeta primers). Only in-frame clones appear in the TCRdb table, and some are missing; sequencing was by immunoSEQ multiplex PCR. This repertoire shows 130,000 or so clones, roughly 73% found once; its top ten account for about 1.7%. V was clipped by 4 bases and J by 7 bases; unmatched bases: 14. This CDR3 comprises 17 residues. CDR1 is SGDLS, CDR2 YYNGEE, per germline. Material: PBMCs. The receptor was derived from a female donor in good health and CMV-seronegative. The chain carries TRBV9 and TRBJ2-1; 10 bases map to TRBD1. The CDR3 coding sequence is TGTGCCAGCAGCTATCAGGGTGGGGGACAGGGGAGAAATGAGCAGTTCTTC. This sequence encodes CASSYQGGGQGRNEQFF.